This TCR beta chain came from a study of graft-versus-host responses after intestinal transplantation (dated by TCRdb to the early 2020s). For the wider study: Multivisceral, liver-intestinal, or isolated intestinal transplants were received by the recipients. Every recipient was given anti-thymocyte globulin induction, followed by approximately 3 years of maintenance tacrolimus and steroids. After intestinal transplantation, graft-versus-host and host-versus-graft alloreactive T cell clones in the graft, circulation and bone marrow were tracked using bulk TCR-beta CDR3 sequencing. Alloreactive clones were identified by sequencing pre-transplant mixed lymphocyte reaction products and comparing these products with unstimulated pre-transplant donor and recipient T cells. A cohort of around 25 intestinal transplant recipients, including one retransplant, was enrolled, and 3 patients lacking pretransplant specimens were excluded. A peak of at least 4% donor T cells among recipient peripheral blood mononuclear cells was the definition used for donor T cell macrochimerism. Samples from three later patients were sequenced in-house on an Illumina MiSeq with MiXCR processing rather than by the commercial service.

In the paper's terms, the time point label means: cells obtained before transplantation from donor or recipient. In the mixed lymphocyte reactions, approximately 200,000 CFSE-labeled pre-transplant responders were plated with approximately 200,000 irradiated violet-dye-labeled stimulators and cultured for over 5 days. Proliferating CD3+CD4+CFSE-low and CD3+CD8+CFSE-low responder cells were FACS-sorted on a BD Influx sorter after the mixed lymphocyte reaction. The CDR3 spans 14 residues, from the cysteine through the phenylalanine. The sequence is cut down to CDR3 DNA, 42 bases in frame from base 1. Based on the germline V gene (reference sequence), the CDR1 and CDR2 sequences are PRHDT and FYEKMQ. Deletion took 4 bases off V and 2 bases off J, with a span of 12 bases between the germline ends. The library was built by means of the immunoSEQ multiplex PCR assay. For most patients, genomic DNA was isolated with the Qiagen DNeasy Blood and Tissue Kit and shipped frozen to Adaptive Biotechnologies for TCR sequencing. Adaptive Biotechnologies carried out high-throughput TCR-beta CDR3 sequencing of genomic DNA for most patients. Concerning the study's data processing: Adaptive's ImmunoSEQ software supplied the TCR sequencing data for approximately 18 patients, while MiXCR and VDJtools were used to process a few other patients. To correct CD4 versus CD8 sorting errors, sequences present in both subsets at a frequency ratio below 5:1 were removed. Because the origin of CDR3 nucleotide sequences shared between donor and recipient could not be assigned, those sequences were removed. Alloreactive clones required at least 2-fold expansion over unstimulated cells and minimum CFSE-low frequency of 0.002% (template counts) or 0.001% (read counts). A clone was considered mappable if detected in the sequenced pre-transplant spleen, lymph node, or MLR CFSE-low populations of the donor or recipient. Cumulative frequency of alloreactive clones was calculated as a percentage of all sequences weighted by copy number. Here the immuneACCESS table is served through TCRdb, limited to in-frame sequences with V and J called. Missing clones are a known gap in these copies; in checked studies unresolved V genes cover under half, and the rest lacks a known reason. V and J calls and clone size follow that table, whereas D and trimming were derived from the DNA. The sample table lists 13,000 to 15,000 clones, 30% to 35% of them with a count of one. The leading ten clones occupy around 5.7% of the sample.

Broader findings and caveats from the paper: GvH clones were detected in recipient bone marrow, and some of these GvH clones were observed earlier in ileal mucosa or blood, consistent with an intestinal mucosal origin. In patients with donor T cell macrochimerism, the allografts had high GvH to HvG T cell clonal ratios. The relatively low number and heterogeneity of intestinal transplant patients limited the conclusions. Peak levels of circulating GvH clones were associated with declines in HvG clones early after transplant.

Concerning this clone itself: No much larger clone is present one base from it, and per-base qualities are unavailable.

This clonotype originated in a human patient who received an intestinal transplant. The receptor chain draws on TRBV13 and TRBJ2-7; TRBD2 is a possible D gene, resting on 6 matching bases. The specimen comprised alloreactive CD4+ T cells from a mixed lymphocyte reaction culture, sampled before intestinal transplant. What this sample's cell subset or site label stands for: CFSE-low proliferating T cells sorted from approximately 6-day pre-transplant mixed lymphocyte reaction (GvH or HvG direction). The sequenced DNA is TGTGCCAGCAGCTCGGGACTCCAGCCCTACGAGCAGTACTTC. The translation is CASSSGLQPYEQYF. Joined to the reference TRBV13 and TRBJ2-7 proteins, this CDR3 gives the full variable domain: AAGVIQSPRHLIKEKRETATLKCYPIPRHDTVYWYQQGPGQDPQFLISFYEKMQSDKGSIPDRFSAQQFSDYHSELNMSSLELGDSALYFCASSSGLQPYEQYFGPGTRLTVT.